This TCR beta chain was recorded in a study of monozygotic twins with inflammatory bowel disease. Study-wide results and caveats: IBD patients carried less diverse TCRbeta repertoires (inverse Simpson) than healthy co-twins.

On this clonotype itself: The antigen is unknown.

Germline V gene data show CDR1 as SQVTM and CDR2 as ANQGSEA. The CDR3 spans 12 residues. Two nested PCRs, run for around 15 and 10 cycles, were applied to TCRalpha and TCRbeta cDNA. TCRdb reprocessed the 5' RACE reads and stores each CDR3 protein as one record, lacking DNA. This sample's table reports a few hundred thousand distinct CDR3 sequences. The chain couples TRBV29-1 to TRBJ2-3. Sample: blood. This clonotype originated in a human donor with ulcerative colitis or Crohn's disease, or a healthy co-twin of an affected twin (not recorded which). CDR3 loop: CSVGRGTDTQYF.